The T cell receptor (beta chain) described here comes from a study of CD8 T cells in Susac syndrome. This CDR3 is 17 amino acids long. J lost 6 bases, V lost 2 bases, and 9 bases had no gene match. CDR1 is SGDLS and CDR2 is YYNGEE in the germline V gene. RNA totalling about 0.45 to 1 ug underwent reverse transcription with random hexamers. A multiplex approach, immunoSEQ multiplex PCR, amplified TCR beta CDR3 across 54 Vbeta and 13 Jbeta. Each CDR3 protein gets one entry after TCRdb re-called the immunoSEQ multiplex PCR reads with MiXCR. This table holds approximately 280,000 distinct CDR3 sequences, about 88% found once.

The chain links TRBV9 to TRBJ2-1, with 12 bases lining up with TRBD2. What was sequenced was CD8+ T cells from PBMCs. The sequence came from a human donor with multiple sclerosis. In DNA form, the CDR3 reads TGTGCCAGCAGCGTCGCGACTAGCGGGAGAGCATTCAATGAGCAGTTCTTC. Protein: CASSVATSGRAFNEQFF.